This T cell receptor beta chain was sequenced during a study of control samples from healthy donors and cancer patients. Germline V lookup: CDR1 SGHTA, CDR2 FQGTGA. After removal of 0 bases from V and 6 bases from J, the junction contained 7 bases not matched to a gene. This CDR3 region has 15 residues. Measured with immunoSEQ multiplex PCR; TCRdb has only the in-frame clones, and not every one. The sample holds about 25,000 clones, roughly 85% seen once. This chain joins TRBV7-3 and TRBJ2-7; 8 nucleotides match TRBD2. The sequence was obtained from a woman in her fifties or sixties with head and neck cancer. Input material: PBMCs. Here the CDR3 reads CASSLTSGRTGEQYF. For the CDR3, the DNA is TGTGCCAGCAGCTTAACGAGCGGGAGAACGGGCGAGCAGTACTTC. Drawing the rest from reference TRBV7-3 and TRBJ2-7, the complete variable domain is GAGVSQTPSNKVTEKGKYVELRCDPISGHTALYWYRQSLGQGPEFLIYFQGTGAADDSGLPNDRFFAVRPEGSVSTLKIQRTERGDSAVYLCASSLTSGRTGEQYFGPGTRLTVT.